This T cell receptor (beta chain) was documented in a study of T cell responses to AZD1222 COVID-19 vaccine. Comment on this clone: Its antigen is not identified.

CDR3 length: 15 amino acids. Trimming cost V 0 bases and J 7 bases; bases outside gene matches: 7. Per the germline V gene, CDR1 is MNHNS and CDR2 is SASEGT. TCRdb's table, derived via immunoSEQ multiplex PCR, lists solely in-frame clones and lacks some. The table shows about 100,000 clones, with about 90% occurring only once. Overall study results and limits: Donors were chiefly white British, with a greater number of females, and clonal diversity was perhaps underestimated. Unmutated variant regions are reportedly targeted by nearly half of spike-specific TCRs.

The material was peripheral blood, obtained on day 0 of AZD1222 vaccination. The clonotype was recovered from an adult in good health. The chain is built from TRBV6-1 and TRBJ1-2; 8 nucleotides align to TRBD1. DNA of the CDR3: TGTGCCAGCAGTGAAGCAAGAAGGACAGGGTTTGGCTACACCTTC. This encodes CASSEARRTGFGYTF.